These T cell receptor beta chains were read from a single sample in a study of siplizumab effects on memory and regulatory T cells. The data were produced by immunoSEQ multiplex PCR, yet TCRdb's version contains in-frame clones alone and is incomplete. The sample consists of roughly 100,000 clones, about 93% of them appearing once. Sequencing was carried out using CD4+ T cells sorted from blood. These receptors were obtained from a human donor in good health. CDR3s include the opening cysteine and the closing phenylalanine or tryptophan. The D gene is left open where the match is weak. Size is stated for part of the rows, as once, few or many counts, or as a class when the clone is expanded.

CDR3nt: TGTGCCAGCAGCCTAAGACTAGCGACCGAGGCTGAGCAGTTCTTC; CDR3aa: CASSLRLATEAEQFF; abundance: .; v_gene: TRBV5-4; d_gene: TRBD2; j_gene: TRBJ2-1
CDR3nt: TGTGCCTGGAGTGTAGGGGACGGGCGGGATCAGCCCCAGCATTTT; CDR3aa: CAWSVGDGRDQPQHF; abundance: .; v_gene: TRBV30; d_gene: .; j_gene: TRBJ1-5
CDR3nt: TGTGCCAGCCGCCGCGGTTTCTACGAGCAGTACTTC; CDR3aa: CASRRGFYEQYF; abundance: .; v_gene: TRBV6-5; d_gene: .; j_gene: TRBJ2-7
CDR3nt: TGTGCCAGTAGTATGACCGGGGTGCGCTCCTACGAGCAGTACTTC; CDR3aa: CASSMTGVRSYEQYF; abundance: .; v_gene: TRBV19; d_gene: .; j_gene: TRBJ2-7
CDR3nt: TGTGCCAGCAGCACTCGACGAAATCGGACTAGCGGGAGGTGCTACGAGCAGTACTTC; CDR3aa: CASSTRRNRTSGRCYEQYF; abundance: .; v_gene: TRBV7-3; d_gene: TRBD2; j_gene: TRBJ2-7
CDR3nt: TGTGCCTGGAGTGGGACAGGGATCTCACCCCTCCACTTT; CDR3aa: CAWSGTGISPLHF; abundance: few; v_gene: TRBV30; d_gene: TRBD1; j_gene: TRBJ1-6
CDR3nt: TGTGCCAGCAGCGTCCAACAGGGCTATGAGCAGTTCTTC; CDR3aa: CASSVQQGYEQFF; abundance: .; v_gene: TRBV9; d_gene: .; j_gene: TRBJ2-1
CDR3nt: TGTGCCAGCAGCCGGACAGCAATCAATGAAAAACTGTTTTTT; CDR3aa: CASSRTAINEKLFF; abundance: .; v_gene: TRBV2; d_gene: .; j_gene: TRBJ1-4
CDR3nt: TGTGCCAGCAGCTTGGTTAGCCTTAACTATGGCTACACCTTC; CDR3aa: CASSLVSLNYGYTF; abundance: .; v_gene: TRBV5-4; d_gene: .; j_gene: TRBJ1-2
CDR3nt: TGTGCCACCAGCAGGTCGGCAACTAATGAAAAACTGTTTTTT; CDR3aa: CATSRSATNEKLFF; abundance: once; v_gene: TRBV15; d_gene: .; j_gene: TRBJ1-4
CDR3nt: TGCAGTGGCGGGCAAGAGACCCAGTACTTC; CDR3aa: CSGGQETQYF; abundance: .; v_gene: TRBV20-1; d_gene: .; j_gene: TRBJ2-5
CDR3nt: TGTGCCTGGACCGTAGCGGGAGGTCTCGGGGAGCTGTTTTTT; CDR3aa: CAWTVAGGLGELFF; abundance: .; v_gene: TRBV30; d_gene: TRBD2; j_gene: TRBJ2-2
CDR3nt: TGTGCCTGGACAGGGGGGATTACTGAAGCTTTCTTT; CDR3aa: CAWTGGITEAFF; abundance: .; v_gene: TRBV30; d_gene: TRBD1; j_gene: TRBJ1-1
CDR3nt: TGTGCCAGCAGCCTGGGTGCAGGGGCCAACGTCCTGACTTTC; CDR3aa: CASSLGAGANVLTF; abundance: .; v_gene: TRBV4-2; d_gene: .; j_gene: TRBJ2-6
CDR3nt: TGTGCGGCAGGGCTCTCTGGGGCCAACGTCCTGACTTTC; CDR3aa: CAAGLSGANVLTF; abundance: .; v_gene: TRBV6-1; d_gene: .; j_gene: TRBJ2-6
CDR3nt: TGTGCCAGCAGTTACTCGGCTCGGGGGGGCCCCGGTGAGCAGTTCTTC; CDR3aa: CASSYSARGGPGEQFF; abundance: once; v_gene: TRBV6-5; d_gene: TRBD2; j_gene: TRBJ2-1
CDR3nt: TGTGCCAGTAGTCCACGGACAGGGAGCTATGGCTACACCTTC; CDR3aa: CASSPRTGSYGYTF; abundance: .; v_gene: TRBV19; d_gene: TRBD1; j_gene: TRBJ1-2
CDR3nt: TGTGCCAGCTCACCGACAGGCCCAGATACGCAGTATTTT; CDR3aa: CASSPTGPDTQYF; abundance: .; v_gene: TRBV18; d_gene: .; j_gene: TRBJ2-3
CDR3nt: TGTGCCAGCAGTGAAGAATACGATTCCGGACAGCCAACTCTCAGCTCCTACAATGAGCAGTTCTTC; CDR3aa: CASSEEYDSGQPTLSSYNEQFF; abundance: .; v_gene: TRBV2; d_gene: .; j_gene: TRBJ2-1
CDR3nt: TGTGCCTGGAGTTCCCTGTTGTCTCGAAGTGGGGCCAACGTCCTGACTTTC; CDR3aa: CAWSSLLSRSGANVLTF; abundance: .; v_gene: TRBV30; d_gene: .; j_gene: TRBJ2-6
CDR3nt: TGTGCCAGCAGCTTTATAGCGGGGACGGGCAAAAACATTCAGTACTTC; CDR3aa: CASSFIAGTGKNIQYF; abundance: .; v_gene: TRBV7-8; d_gene: TRBD2; j_gene: TRBJ2-4
CDR3nt: TGTGCCTGGAGTGTGACGCGGTGGGGCACTGAAGCTTTCTTT; CDR3aa: CAWSVTRWGTEAFF; abundance: .; v_gene: TRBV30; d_gene: .; j_gene: TRBJ1-1
CDR3nt: TGTGCCAGCAGAGGGACATTCAATCAGCCCCAGCATTTT; CDR3aa: CASRGTFNQPQHF; abundance: .; v_gene: TRBV2; d_gene: .; j_gene: TRBJ1-5
CDR3nt: TGTGCCATAGGGGGTTTTAATTCCTACGAGCAGTACTTC; CDR3aa: CAIGGFNSYEQYF; abundance: .; v_gene: TRBV6-5; d_gene: .; j_gene: TRBJ2-7
CDR3nt: TGTGCCAGCTCACCGTCAGATACGCAGTATTTT; CDR3aa: CASSPSDTQYF; abundance: .; v_gene: TRBV18; d_gene: .; j_gene: TRBJ2-3
CDR3nt: TGTGCCAGCAGCAGGGGCGGTATTCAGTACTTC; CDR3aa: CASSRGGIQYF; abundance: .; v_gene: TRBV21-1; d_gene: .; j_gene: TRBJ2-4
CDR3nt: TGTGCCACCGGGGGGATGGTTGGCTACACCTTC; CDR3aa: CATGGMVGYTF; abundance: once; v_gene: TRBV25-1; d_gene: .; j_gene: TRBJ1-2
CDR3nt: TGTGCCAGCAGCTTTCGGGGCTTTAACTACGGAGGCACCATATATTTT; CDR3aa: CASSFRGFNYGGTIYF; abundance: once; v_gene: TRBV7-9; d_gene: .; j_gene: TRBJ1-3
CDR3nt: TGTGCCATCAGGGTAGCGGGAGGTAACGACAATGAGCAGTTCTTC; CDR3aa: CAIRVAGGNDNEQFF; abundance: .; v_gene: TRBV10-3; d_gene: TRBD2; j_gene: TRBJ2-1
CDR3nt: TGTGCCACCAGCAGATTCGGACAGGCCGCCAATCAGCCCCAGCATTTT; CDR3aa: CATSRFGQAANQPQHF; abundance: .; v_gene: TRBV15; d_gene: TRBD1; j_gene: TRBJ1-5
CDR3nt: TGCGCCAGCAGCTTGGAAGGGGTTGGGGAGACCCAGTACTTC; CDR3aa: CASSLEGVGETQYF; abundance: .; v_gene: TRBV5-1; d_gene: .; j_gene: TRBJ2-5
CDR3nt: TGCAGCGTTGAGGGACCAATGAAGGGAGAAGCTTTCTTT; CDR3aa: CSVEGPMKGEAFF; abundance: .; v_gene: TRBV29-1; d_gene: .; j_gene: TRBJ1-1